Listed below are T cell receptor beta chains from one sample, sequenced in a study of blood T cells in healthy people across ages. TCRdb independently ran MiXCR on the 5' RACE reads; one entry per CDR3 protein. The sample records about 970,000 distinct CDR3 sequences, around 54% being singletons. Sequencing used blood. The receptors were gathered from a woman aged 60 to 75 in good health. Each CDR3 is given with its conserved first and last residue. Fields, in order: V gene, D gene, J gene, clone size, CDR3 protein, CDR3 DNA. The D gene is left open where the match is weak. Not all rows give a size; the values are once, few, many and, for expanded clones, a class.

V: TRBV29-1; D: NA; J: TRBJ2-3; size: many; CDR3: CSVGLSDTQYF; DNA: TGCAGCGTAGGACTATCAGATACGCAGTATTTT
V: TRBV3-1; D: NA; J: TRBJ2-5; size: NA; CDR3: CASSPRLLYREQYF; DNA: TGTGCCAGCAGCCCCCGACTACTATATAGAGAGCAGTACTTC
V: TRBV27; D: NA; J: TRBJ2-4; size: few; CDR3: CASRESAKNIQYF; DNA: TGTGCCAGCAGGGAGTCAGCCAAAAACATTCAGTACTTC
V: TRBV11-2; D: NA; J: TRBJ2-1; size: NA; CDR3: CASSSARGGYNEQFF; DNA: TGTGCCAGCAGCTCAGCTCGCGGAGGCTACAATGAGCAGTTCTTC
V: TRBV9; D: NA; J: TRBJ2-3; size: few; CDR3: CASSVGGVNTDTQYF; DNA: TGTGCCAGCAGCGTAGGGGGAGTCAACACAGATACGCAGTATTTT
V: TRBV20-1; D: TRBD2; J: TRBJ2-3; size: NA; CDR3: CSACVAGRTDTQYF; DNA: TGCAGTGCCTGCGTAGCGGGGAGGACAGATACGCAGTATTTT
V: TRBV12-3/TRBV12-4; D: NA; J: TRBJ1-2; size: NA; CDR3: CASSRWGAGGYTF; DNA: TGTGCCAGCAGTCGGTGGGGAGCAGGGGGCTACACCTTC
V: TRBV2; D: NA; J: TRBJ2-1; size: NA; CDR3: CAGRAGGNEQFF; DNA: TGTGCCGGTCGTGCCGGAGGCAATGAGCAGTTCTTC
V: TRBV12-3/TRBV12-4; D: NA; J: TRBJ1-5; size: NA; CDR3: CASSLSGGAVGNQPQHF; DNA: TGTGCCAGCAGTTTGAGTGGGGGGGCGGTTGGCAATCAGCCCCAGCATTTT
V: TRBV20-1; D: NA; J: TRBJ2-1; size: few; CDR3: CSARDWLAGYNEQFF; DNA: TGCAGTGCTAGAGATTGGCTAGCAGGGTACAATGAGCAGTTCTTC
V: TRBV14; D: TRBD2; J: TRBJ2-1; size: NA; CDR3: CASSQPLAGGSYNEQFF; DNA: TGTGCCAGCAGCCAGCCCTTAGCGGGGGGCTCCTACAATGAGCAGTTCTTC
V: TRBV4-3; D: TRBD1; J: TRBJ2-7; size: NA; CDR3: CASSQVRQGSTEQYF; DNA: TGCGCCAGCAGCCAAGTGAGACAGGGTAGCACCGAGCAGTACTTC
V: TRBV11-2; D: NA; J: TRBJ2-7; size: NA; CDR3: CASSPRVVDSASYEQYF; DNA: TGTGCCAGCAGCCCTAGGGTCGTAGACAGCGCTTCCTACGAGCAGTACTTC
V: TRBV18; D: NA; J: TRBJ2-7; size: NA; CDR3: CASSPTGAIEQYF; DNA: TGTGCCAGCTCACCAACGGGAGCGATCGAGCAGTACTTC
V: TRBV9; D: NA; J: TRBJ1-5; size: NA; CDR3: CASSVRGGENQPQHF; DNA: TGTGCCAGCAGCGTACGGGGAGGAGAGAATCAGCCCCAGCATTTT
V: TRBV12-3/TRBV12-4; D: NA; J: TRBJ1-2; size: NA; CDR3: CASSLWENYGHTF; DNA: TGTGCCAGCAGTTTGTGGGAAAACTATGGCCACACCTTC
V: TRBV7-3; D: TRBD2; J: TRBJ2-7; size: NA; CDR3: CASSPVVAGEGEQYF; DNA: TGTGCCAGCAGCCCAGTGGTAGCGGGAGAAGGGGAGCAGTACTTC
V: TRBV4-3; D: NA; J: TRBJ1-1; size: NA; CDR3: CASSQGRRGTEAFF; DNA: TGCGCCAGCAGCCAAGGGAGACGGGGGACTGAAGCTTTCTTT
V: TRBV4-2; D: NA; J: TRBJ2-2; size: few; CDR3: CASSERGRASGELFF; DNA: TGTGCCAGCAGCGAAAGAGGGCGTGCCTCCGGGGAGCTGTTTTTT
V: TRBV4-2; D: NA; J: TRBJ1-5; size: NA; CDR3: CASSQEQINQPQHF; DNA: TGTGCCAGCAGCCAAGAACAGATCAATCAGCCCCAGCATTTT
V: TRBV4-1; D: TRBD1; J: TRBJ2-1; size: NA; CDR3: CASSQVGQGDNEQFF; DNA: TGCGCCAGCAGCCAAGTGGGACAGGGGGACAATGAGCAGTTCTTC
V: TRBV4-1; D: NA; J: TRBJ1-5; size: NA; CDR3: CASSQASYQPQHF; DNA: TGCGCCAGCAGCCAAGCTTCCTATCAGCCCCAGCATTTT
V: TRBV19; D: NA; J: TRBJ2-1; size: NA; CDR3: CASSIPTGAEQFF; DNA: TGTGCCAGTAGTATCCCAACTGGGGCTGAGCAGTTCTTC
V: TRBV14; D: NA; J: TRBJ2-1; size: few; CDR3: CASSIVSEQFF; DNA: TGTGCCAGCAGCATAGTTAGTGAGCAGTTCTTC
V: TRBV2; D: TRBD2; J: TRBJ2-7; size: NA; CDR3: CASSEDAGGAYEQYF; DNA: TGTGCCAGCAGTGAAGATGCGGGAGGAGCCTACGAGCAGTACTTC
V: TRBV6-5; D: NA; J: TRBJ1-2; size: NA; CDR3: CASSYAGTPIYTF; DNA: TGTGCCAGCAGTTACGCGGGGACCCCGATCTACACCTTC
V: TRBV6-4; D: TRBD2; J: TRBJ2-3; size: NA; CDR3: CASSDGLAGGPDTQYF; DNA: TGTGCCAGCAGTGACGGACTAGCGGGAGGGCCAGATACGCAGTATTTT
V: TRBV6-1; D: TRBD1; J: TRBJ2-7; size: NA; CDR3: CASSEALYRQGSYEQYF; DNA: TGTGCCAGCAGTGAAGCGCTCTACAGACAGGGATCGTACGAGCAGTACTTC
V: TRBV7-9; D: TRBD2; J: TRBJ2-3; size: NA; CDR3: CASSPSLAGVADTQYF; DNA: TGTGCCAGCAGCCCCTCATTAGCGGGAGTTGCAGATACGCAGTATTTT
V: TRBV6-6; D: NA; J: TRBJ1-6; size: NA; CDR3: CASSYPRGEGNNSPLHF; DNA: TGTGCCAGCAGTTACCCCCGTGGGGAGGGCAATAATTCACCCCTCCACTTT
V: TRBV9; D: TRBD2; J: TRBJ2-1; size: few; CDR3: CASSVGGRSSYNEQFF; DNA: TGTGCCAGCAGCGTCGGCGGGAGAAGCTCCTACAATGAGCAGTTCTTC
V: TRBV28; D: NA; J: TRBJ2-5; size: NA; CDR3: CASSLFTRTQYF; DNA: TGTGCCAGCAGTTTATTCACTAGGACCCAGTACTTC
V: TRBV28; D: NA; J: TRBJ2-6; size: once; CDR3: CASIPTGVSGANVLTF; DNA: TGTGCCAGCATCCCTACCGGGGTCTCTGGGGCCAACGTCCTGACTTTC
V: TRBV7-9; D: NA; J: TRBJ2-7; size: few; CDR3: CASSFTTGPSYNEQYF; DNA: TGTGCCAGCAGCTTTACGACCGGACCCTCCTACAATGAGCAGTACTTC
V: TRBV15; D: TRBD2; J: TRBJ2-1; size: few; CDR3: CATSTRAGGTGIEQFF; DNA: TGTGCCACCAGCACCCGAGCGGGAGGCACGGGGATTGAGCAGTTCTTC
V: TRBV27; D: NA; J: TRBJ2-4; size: many; CDR3: CARGRAIAKNIQYF; DNA: TGTGCCCGCGGTAGGGCCATAGCCAAAAACATTCAGTACTTC
V: TRBV30; D: NA; J: TRBJ2-1; size: NA; CDR3: CARSELNYNEQFF; DNA: TGTGCCCGGAGTGAGCTAAATTACAATGAGCAGTTCTTC
V: TRBV7-9; D: NA; J: TRBJ2-5; size: NA; CDR3: CASSFTRDNQETQYF; DNA: TGTGCCAGCAGCTTCACCCGGGACAACCAAGAGACCCAGTACTTC
V: TRBV28; D: NA; J: TRBJ2-6; size: few; CDR3: CASSSGQPGANVLTF; DNA: TGTGCCAGCAGTTCAGGGCAACCCGGGGCCAACGTCCTGACTTTC
V: TRBV7-9; D: NA; J: TRBJ1-2; size: NA; CDR3: CASSLISALYGYTF; DNA: TGTGCCAGCAGCTTAATTTCGGCCCTCTATGGCTACACCTTC
V: TRBV13; D: NA; J: TRBJ2-7; size: NA; CDR3: CASSFLGDWNWSSYEQYF; DNA: TGTGCCAGCAGCTTTCTTGGGGACTGGAACTGGAGCTCCTACGAGCAGTACTTC
V: TRBV3-1; D: NA; J: TRBJ2-5; size: NA; CDR3: CASSQGALASGRQETQYF; DNA: TGTGCCAGCAGCCAAGGAGCGCTGGCGAGCGGAAGACAAGAGACCCAGTACTTC
V: TRBV19; D: NA; J: TRBJ2-4; size: NA; CDR3: CASSIGYIQYF; DNA: TGTGCCAGTAGTATAGGGTACATTCAGTACTTC
V: TRBV20-1; D: NA; J: TRBJ2-7; size: NA; CDR3: CSAGDVNSYEQYF; DNA: TGCAGTGCTGGGGACGTCAACTCCTACGAGCAGTACTTC
V: TRBV6-1; D: TRBD1; J: TRBJ1-1; size: NA; CDR3: CASSRRQLFRQGAEAFF; DNA: TGTGCCAGCAGCCGACGCCAACTATTCAGACAGGGAGCTGAAGCTTTCTTT
V: TRBV20-1; D: TRBD2; J: TRBJ2-5; size: few; CDR3: CSASHPGLQETQYF; DNA: TGCAGTGCTAGTCACCCGGGACTACAAGAGACCCAGTACTTC
V: TRBV5-1; D: NA; J: TRBJ2-3; size: NA; CDR3: CASSSSPDRDTQYF; DNA: TGCGCCAGCAGCTCGAGCCCCGACAGAGATACGCAGTATTTT
V: TRBV12-3/TRBV12-4; D: TRBD2; J: TRBJ2-1; size: NA; CDR3: CASRVVLAGVKAHEQFF; DNA: TGTGCCAGCAGGGTCGTTTTAGCGGGAGTTAAGGCACATGAGCAGTTCTTC
V: TRBV11-2; D: NA; J: TRBJ2-7; size: NA; CDR3: CASSAVGTSEQYF; DNA: TGTGCCAGCAGCGCAGTGGGAACATCCGAGCAGTACTTC
V: TRBV28; D: NA; J: TRBJ2-7; size: few; CDR3: CASSTGHIGYEQYF; DNA: TGTGCCAGCAGTACCGGACATATCGGCTACGAGCAGTACTTC
V: TRBV28; D: NA; J: TRBJ1-1; size: NA; CDR3: CASNHNQGLGTEAFF; DNA: TGTGCCAGCAACCACAATCAGGGTCTCGGCACTGAAGCTTTCTTT
V: TRBV2; D: NA; J: TRBJ1-5; size: NA; CDR3: CASSVIGGSNQPQHF; DNA: TGTGCCAGCAGTGTGATCGGAGGAAGCAATCAGCCCCAGCATTTT
V: TRBV6-4; D: TRBD2; J: TRBJ2-3; size: few; CDR3: CASSALAGFTDTQYF; DNA: TGTGCCAGCAGTGCACTAGCGGGATTCACAGATACGCAGTATTTT